This T cell receptor beta chain was sequenced during a study of beta chain features in type 1 diabetes. Study-level findings and limits: Moderately but significantly shorter TCRB CDR3s were found in Type 1 diabetes patients in all four CD4+ subsets. When cDNA is sequenced, cells with high TCR expression could be over-represented.

V lost 7 bases and J lost 1, with 11 bases in between. Germline lookup yields CDR1 MGHDK and CDR2 SYGVNS. The CDR3 is 14 amino acids. The investigators reverse transcribed all of the isolated RNA, so they sequenced expressed TCRB transcripts. The data were produced by immunoSEQ multiplex PCR, yet TCRdb's version contains in-frame clones alone and is incomplete. Of some 660,000 clones in the sample, roughly 13% were seen once. In the case of this clone: Its specificity is not known.

The rearrangement links TRBV25-1 to TRBJ1-5; unclear D gene. Specimen: naive CD4+ T cells from blood. The receptor's source is a man aged 18-30 years with type 1 diabetes. The CDR3 here is CASKPGGSNQPQHF. In DNA form, the CDR3 reads TGTGCCAGCAAACCGGGAGGGAGCAATCAGCCCCAGCATTTT.